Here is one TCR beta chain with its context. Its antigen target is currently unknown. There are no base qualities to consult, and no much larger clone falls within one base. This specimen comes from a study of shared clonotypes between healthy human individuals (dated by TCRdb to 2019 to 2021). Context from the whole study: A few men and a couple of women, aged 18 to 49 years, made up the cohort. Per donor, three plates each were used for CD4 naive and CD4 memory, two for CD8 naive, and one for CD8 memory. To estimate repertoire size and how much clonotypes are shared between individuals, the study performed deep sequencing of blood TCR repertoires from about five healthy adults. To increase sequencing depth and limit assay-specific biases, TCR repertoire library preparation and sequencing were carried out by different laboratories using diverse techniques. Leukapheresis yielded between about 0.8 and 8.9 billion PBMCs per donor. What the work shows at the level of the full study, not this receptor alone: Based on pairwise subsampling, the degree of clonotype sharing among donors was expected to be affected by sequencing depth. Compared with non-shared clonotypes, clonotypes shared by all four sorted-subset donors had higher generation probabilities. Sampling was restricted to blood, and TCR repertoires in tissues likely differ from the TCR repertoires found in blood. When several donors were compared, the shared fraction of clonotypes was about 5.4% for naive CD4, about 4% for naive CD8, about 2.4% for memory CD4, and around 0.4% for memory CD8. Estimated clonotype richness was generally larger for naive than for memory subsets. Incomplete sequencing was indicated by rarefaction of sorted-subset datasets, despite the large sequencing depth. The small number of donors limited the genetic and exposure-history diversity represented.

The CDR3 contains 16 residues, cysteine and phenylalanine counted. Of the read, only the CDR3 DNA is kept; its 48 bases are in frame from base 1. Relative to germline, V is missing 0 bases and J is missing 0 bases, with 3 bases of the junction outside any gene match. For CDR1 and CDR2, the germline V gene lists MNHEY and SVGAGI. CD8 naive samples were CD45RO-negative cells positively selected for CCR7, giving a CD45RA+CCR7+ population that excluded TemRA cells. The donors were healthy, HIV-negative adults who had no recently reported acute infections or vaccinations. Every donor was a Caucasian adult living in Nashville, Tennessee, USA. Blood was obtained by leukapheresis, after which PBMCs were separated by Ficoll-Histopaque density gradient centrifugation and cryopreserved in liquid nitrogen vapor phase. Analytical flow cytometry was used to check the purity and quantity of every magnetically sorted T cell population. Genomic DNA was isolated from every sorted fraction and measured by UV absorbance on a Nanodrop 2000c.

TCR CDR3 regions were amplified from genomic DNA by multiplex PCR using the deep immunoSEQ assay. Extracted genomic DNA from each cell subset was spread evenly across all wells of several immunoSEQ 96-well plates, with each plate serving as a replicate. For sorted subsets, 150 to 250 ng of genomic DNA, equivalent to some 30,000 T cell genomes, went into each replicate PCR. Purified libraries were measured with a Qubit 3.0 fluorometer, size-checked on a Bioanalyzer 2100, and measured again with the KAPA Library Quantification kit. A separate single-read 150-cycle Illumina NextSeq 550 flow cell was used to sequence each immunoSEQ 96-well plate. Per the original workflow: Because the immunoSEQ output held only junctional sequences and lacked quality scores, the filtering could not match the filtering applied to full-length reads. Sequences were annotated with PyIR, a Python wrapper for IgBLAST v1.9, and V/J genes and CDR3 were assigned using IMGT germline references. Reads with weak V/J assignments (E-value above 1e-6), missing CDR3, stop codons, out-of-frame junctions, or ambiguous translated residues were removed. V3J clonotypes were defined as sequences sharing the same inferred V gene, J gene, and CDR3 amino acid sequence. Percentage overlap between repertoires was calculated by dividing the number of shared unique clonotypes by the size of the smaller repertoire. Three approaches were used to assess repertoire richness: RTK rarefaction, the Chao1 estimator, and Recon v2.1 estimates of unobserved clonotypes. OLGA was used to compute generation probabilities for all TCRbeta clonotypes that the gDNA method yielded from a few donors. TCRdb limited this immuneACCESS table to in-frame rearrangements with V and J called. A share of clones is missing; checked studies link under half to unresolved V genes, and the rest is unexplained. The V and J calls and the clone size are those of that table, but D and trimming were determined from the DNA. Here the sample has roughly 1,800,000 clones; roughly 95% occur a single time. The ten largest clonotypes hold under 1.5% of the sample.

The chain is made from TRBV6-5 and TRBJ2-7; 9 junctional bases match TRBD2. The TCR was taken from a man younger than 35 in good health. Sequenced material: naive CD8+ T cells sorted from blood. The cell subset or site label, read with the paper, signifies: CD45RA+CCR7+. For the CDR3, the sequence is CASSYSLTSGSYEQYF. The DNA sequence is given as TGTGCCAGCAGTTACTCTCTGACTAGCGGCTCCTACGAGCAGTACTTC.